This T cell receptor (beta chain) is drawn from a study of Graves' ophthalmopathy and Graves' hyperthyroidism. The overall study: There was a collection of peripheral blood at initial diagnosis, before any treatment.

This clonotype was seen many times. Germline trimming cut 4 bases from V and 3 bases from J; bases unmatched to any gene: 7. Germline CDR1 reads SGHRS; CDR2 reads YFSETQ. The CDR3 consists of 15 residues. The sequenced template was RNA, covering the TCR beta CDR3 region. The authors performed first-round RT-PCR with HTBI primers and then a second-round multiplex PCR. TCRdb redid the calling of the multiplex PCR reads with MiXCR, one entry per CDR3 protein. Of hundreds of thousands of distinct CDR3 sequences in the sample, about a fifth are singletons; the top ten hold roughly 6.9%. Sequenced input: peripheral blood. The chain is built from TRBV5-1 and TRBJ2-7, with 10 bases matching TRBD1. The sequence derives from a woman under 30 with stable Graves' hyperthyroidism. Some clones in this sample may be carry-over from other donors' samples. The CDR3 DNA is TGCGCCAGCAGCCCCGGGACAGGGGACCTCTACGAGCAGTACTTC. Translated: CASSPGTGDLYEQYF. The full variable domain, completed using reference TRBV5-1 and TRBJ2-7, is KAGVTQTPRYLIKTRGQQVTLSCSPISGHRSVSWYQQTPGQGLQFLFEYFSETQRNKGNFPGRFSGRQFSNSRSEMNVSTLELGDSALYLCASSPGTGDLYEQYFGPGTRLTVT.